The T cell receptor beta chain under discussion was sequenced for a study of cytomegalovirus exposure and HLA in healthy donors. Whole-study results and caveats: Many donors carried some public TCRs, although rarity characterized most TCR sequences. The productive fraction for most TCR beta V segments was about 90% or about 30% in an earlier analysis.

60 Vbeta and 13 Jbeta primers were used in PCR. Profiled with immunoSEQ multiplex PCR; TCRdb holds only in-frame clones, not every one. The sample contains about 69,000 clones, around 72% of which appear only once. Trimming pared 2 bases from V and 1 base from J, leaving 9 bases between. The CDR3 is made up of 14 amino acids. Per the germline V gene, CDR1 is KGHSH and CDR2 is LQKENI. Notes on this clone: Its antigen is undetermined.

Sequencing was done on a sample of PBMCs. This clonotype was obtained from a male donor in good health and CMV-seropositive. This chain connects TRBV18 to TRBJ2-7; D gene unclear. CDR3 nucleotides: TGTGCCAGCTCACCAGGGCTTGGGTCCTACGAGCAGTACTTC. Protein product: CASSPGLGSYEQYF.